The rows below give T cell receptor beta chains drawn from one sample of a study of control samples from healthy donors and cancer patients. Some clones are missing from TCRdb's copy, which holds only in-frame ones; the method was immunoSEQ multiplex PCR. The table lists 150,000 to 200,000 clones, 90% to 95% of them singletons. Sequencing input: blood. Source of these receptors: a woman younger than 45 in good health. Each CDR3 is given with its conserved first and last residue. A D gene is named only where the DNA matches it firmly. Only part of the rows carry a size: once, few, many, or a class if the clone is expanded.

CDR3 protein: CASSVDRRGTEAFF
CDR3 DNA: TGTGCCAGCAGTGTGGACAGGCGGGGCACTGAAGCTTTCTTT
clone size: -
CDR3 length: 14
D gene: TRBD1
J gene: TRBJ1-1
V gene: TRBV2

CDR3 protein: CASRHGTGGIEQYF
CDR3 DNA: TGTGCCAGCCGCCACGGGACAGGGGGGATCGAGCAGTACTTC
clone size: -
CDR3 length: 14
D gene: TRBD1
J gene: TRBJ2-7
V gene: TRBV7-9

CDR3 protein: CASSRDRLYEQYF
CDR3 DNA: TGTGCCAGCAGTCGGGACAGACTCTACGAGCAGTACTTC
clone size: -
CDR3 length: 13
D gene: TRBD1
J gene: TRBJ2-7
V gene: TRBV2

CDR3 protein: CASSFADTTYEQYF
CDR3 DNA: TGTGCCAGCAGCTTCGCGGATACCACCTACGAGCAGTACTTC
clone size: -
CDR3 length: 14
D gene: -
J gene: TRBJ2-7
V gene: TRBV7-2

CDR3 protein: CASSLDMGLRTYEQYF
CDR3 DNA: TGTGCCAGCAGCTTAGACATGGGACTCCGTACCTACGAGCAGTACTTC
clone size: once
CDR3 length: 16
D gene: -
J gene: TRBJ2-7
V gene: TRBV11-2

CDR3 protein: CASSYGTSNTEAFF
CDR3 DNA: TGTGCCAGCAGTTACGGGACATCGAACACTGAAGCTTTCTTT
clone size: few
CDR3 length: 14
D gene: -
J gene: TRBJ1-1
V gene: TRBV6-6

CDR3 protein: CASSEVYSSSYEQYF
CDR3 DNA: TGTGCCAGCAGTGAAGTCTACTCCTCCTCCTACGAGCAGTACTTC
clone size: -
CDR3 length: 15
D gene: -
J gene: TRBJ2-7
V gene: TRBV6-1

CDR3 protein: CASSLLAGRVDTQYF
CDR3 DNA: TGTGCCAGCAGCTTACTAGCGGGGAGGGTAGATACGCAGTATTTT
clone size: -
CDR3 length: 15
D gene: TRBD2
J gene: TRBJ2-3
V gene: TRBV7-3

CDR3 protein: CASSLGGRNTEAFF
CDR3 DNA: TGTGCCAGCAGCTTAGGGGGACGGAACACTGAAGCTTTCTTT
clone size: -
CDR3 length: 14
D gene: -
J gene: TRBJ1-1
V gene: TRBV7-3

CDR3 protein: CATGDRGETQYF
CDR3 DNA: TGTGCCACCGGGGACAGGGGGGAGACCCAGTACTTC
clone size: few
CDR3 length: 12
D gene: TRBD1
J gene: TRBJ2-5
V gene: TRBV24-1

CDR3 protein: CASSKLLQGEGNEQFF
CDR3 DNA: TGTGCCAGCAGCAAACTGCTTCAGGGGGAGGGCAATGAGCAGTTCTTC
clone size: once
CDR3 length: 16
D gene: -
J gene: TRBJ2-1
V gene: TRBV21-1

CDR3 protein: CASSYGTGLEQYF
CDR3 DNA: TGTGCCAGCAGTTACGGGACAGGGCTCGAGCAGTACTTC
clone size: -
CDR3 length: 13
D gene: TRBD1
J gene: TRBJ2-7
V gene: TRBV6-6

CDR3 protein: CASSIVGLNTEAFF
CDR3 DNA: TGTGCCAGTAGTATCGTGGGGCTTAACACTGAAGCTTTCTTT
clone size: -
CDR3 length: 14
D gene: -
J gene: TRBJ1-1
V gene: TRBV19

CDR3 protein: CASSSGRASYEQYF
CDR3 DNA: TGTGCCAGCAGTAGCGGGAGGGCCTCCTACGAGCAGTACTTC
clone size: -
CDR3 length: 14
D gene: TRBD2
J gene: TRBJ2-7
V gene: TRBV4-2

CDR3 protein: CASSFAGSYEQYF
CDR3 DNA: TGTGCCAGCAGTTTTGCAGGATCCTACGAGCAGTACTTC
clone size: -
CDR3 length: 13
D gene: -
J gene: TRBJ2-7
V gene: TRBV12-3/TRBV12-4

CDR3 protein: CASSEAGRPQETQYF
CDR3 DNA: TGCGCCAGCAGTGAGGCCGGCAGACCCCAAGAGACCCAGTACTTC
clone size: -
CDR3 length: 15
D gene: -
J gene: TRBJ2-5
V gene: TRBV10-1

CDR3 protein: CAISESQGPGNTIYF
CDR3 DNA: TGTGCCATCAGTGAGTCGCAGGGACCCGGAAACACCATATATTTT
clone size: -
CDR3 length: 15
D gene: -
J gene: TRBJ1-3
V gene: TRBV10-3

CDR3 protein: CASSITSGVNTGELFF
CDR3 DNA: TGTGCCAGCAGCATTACTAGCGGGGTGAACACCGGGGAGCTGTTTTTT
clone size: -
CDR3 length: 16
D gene: TRBD2
J gene: TRBJ2-2
V gene: TRBV5-5

CDR3 protein: CAGTGDTGELFF
CDR3 DNA: TGTGCCGGGACAGGGGACACCGGGGAGCTGTTTTTT
clone size: -
CDR3 length: 12
D gene: TRBD1
J gene: TRBJ2-2
V gene: TRBV7-8

CDR3 protein: CAIRGTGAAYGYTF
CDR3 DNA: TGTGCCATCAGAGGGACAGGGGCGGCCTATGGCTACACCTTC
clone size: -
CDR3 length: 14
D gene: TRBD1
J gene: TRBJ1-2
V gene: TRBV10-3

CDR3 protein: CASSDQGTGELFF
CDR3 DNA: TGTGCCAGCAGTGACCAGGGCACCGGGGAGCTGTTTTTT
clone size: -
CDR3 length: 13
D gene: -
J gene: TRBJ2-2
V gene: TRBV6-4

CDR3 protein: CASSEGTSTDTQYF
CDR3 DNA: TGTGCCAGCAGTGAAGGGACGAGCACAGATACGCAGTATTTT
clone size: -
CDR3 length: 14
D gene: -
J gene: TRBJ2-3
V gene: TRBV6-4

CDR3 protein: CASSYSGGTDTQYF
CDR3 DNA: TGTGCCAGCAGTTACTCTGGGGGGACAGATACGCAGTATTTT
clone size: -
CDR3 length: 14
D gene: -
J gene: TRBJ2-3
V gene: TRBV6-5

CDR3 protein: CASSEQFF
CDR3 DNA: TGTGCCAGCAGCGAGCAGTTCTTC
clone size: -
CDR3 length: 8
D gene: -
J gene: TRBJ2-1
V gene: TRBV7-3

CDR3 protein: CATSRDLTDHGYTF
CDR3 DNA: TGTGCCACCAGCAGAGATCTCACGGACCATGGCTACACCTTC
clone size: -
CDR3 length: 14
D gene: -
J gene: TRBJ1-2
V gene: TRBV15

CDR3 protein: CASSRRPVTEAFF
CDR3 DNA: TGTGCCAGCAGCCGACGCCCCGTCACTGAAGCTTTCTTT
clone size: -
CDR3 length: 13
D gene: -
J gene: TRBJ1-1
V gene: TRBV14

CDR3 protein: CASSSSGGSYNEQFF
CDR3 DNA: TGTGCCAGCAGCTCCAGCGGAGGCTCCTACAATGAGCAGTTCTTC
clone size: -
CDR3 length: 15
D gene: -
J gene: TRBJ2-1
V gene: TRBV7-3

CDR3 protein: CAISEEGLAGGWEQYF
CDR3 DNA: TGTGCCATCAGTGAGGAGGGACTAGCGGGAGGATGGGAGCAGTACTTC
clone size: medium-sized
CDR3 length: 16
D gene: TRBD2
J gene: TRBJ2-7
V gene: TRBV10-3

CDR3 protein: CASSYSLAGVTDTQYF
CDR3 DNA: TGTGCCAGCAGTTACTCCCTAGCGGGGGTCACAGATACGCAGTATTTT
clone size: -
CDR3 length: 16
D gene: TRBD2
J gene: TRBJ2-3
V gene: TRBV6-5

CDR3 protein: CASSQEEGRGANVLTF
CDR3 DNA: TGCGCCAGCAGCCAAGAGGAGGGGCGTGGGGCCAACGTCCTGACTTTC
clone size: -
CDR3 length: 16
D gene: -
J gene: TRBJ2-6
V gene: TRBV4-3

CDR3 protein: CASSLGPGVGNTIYF
CDR3 DNA: TGCGCCAGCAGCTTGGGGCCAGGGGTTGGAAACACCATATATTTT
clone size: -
CDR3 length: 15
D gene: -
J gene: TRBJ1-3
V gene: TRBV5-1

CDR3 protein: CASSPPGTYNEQFF
CDR3 DNA: TGTGCCAGCTCACCACCGGGGACCTACAATGAGCAGTTCTTC
clone size: -
CDR3 length: 14
D gene: -
J gene: TRBJ2-1
V gene: TRBV18

CDR3 protein: CASSPLAGVLTHTDTQYF
CDR3 DNA: TGCGCCAGCAGCCCCCTAGCGGGAGTTTTAACACACACAGATACGCAGTATTTT
clone size: -
CDR3 length: 18
D gene: TRBD2
J gene: TRBJ2-3
V gene: TRBV4-3

CDR3 protein: CASRDDQTNQPQHF
CDR3 DNA: TGTGCCAGCAGGGATGATCAAACCAATCAGCCCCAGCATTTT
clone size: -
CDR3 length: 14
D gene: -
J gene: TRBJ1-5
V gene: TRBV6-5

CDR3 protein: CASRPTSGSSYEQYF
CDR3 DNA: TGTGCCAGCAGACCGACTAGCGGGAGCTCCTACGAGCAGTACTTC
clone size: -
CDR3 length: 15
D gene: TRBD2
J gene: TRBJ2-7
V gene: TRBV6-6

CDR3 protein: CSVDSYWDSNYGYTF
CDR3 DNA: TGCAGCGTTGATTCGTATTGGGACAGTAACTATGGCTACACCTTC
clone size: -
CDR3 length: 15
D gene: TRBD1
J gene: TRBJ1-2
V gene: TRBV29-1

CDR3 protein: CASSVGGPPGNTIYF
CDR3 DNA: TGTGCCAGCAGCGTAGGAGGTCCTCCTGGAAACACCATATATTTT
clone size: -
CDR3 length: 15
D gene: -
J gene: TRBJ1-3
V gene: TRBV9

CDR3 protein: CASSQGTGGVETQYF
CDR3 DNA: TGTGCCAGCAGCCAAGGGACAGGGGGCGTAGAGACCCAGTACTTC
clone size: -
CDR3 length: 15
D gene: TRBD1
J gene: TRBJ2-5
V gene: TRBV14

CDR3 protein: CASSRGLAEEETQYF
CDR3 DNA: TGTGCCAGCAGTCGAGGACTAGCGGAGGAAGAGACCCAGTACTTC
clone size: -
CDR3 length: 15
D gene: TRBD2
J gene: TRBJ2-5
V gene: TRBV2

CDR3 protein: CASGTGPNTGELFF
CDR3 DNA: TGTGCCAGTGGGACAGGACCGAACACCGGGGAGCTGTTTTTT
clone size: -
CDR3 length: 14
D gene: TRBD1
J gene: TRBJ2-2
V gene: TRBV19

CDR3 protein: CASSAGRRNTEAFF
CDR3 DNA: TGCGCCAGCAGTGCCGGCAGAAGGAACACTGAAGCTTTCTTT
clone size: -
CDR3 length: 14
D gene: -
J gene: TRBJ1-1
V gene: TRBV10-2

CDR3 protein: CASSQGTGTGELFF
CDR3 DNA: TGTGCCAGCAGCCAGGGGACAGGCACCGGGGAGCTGTTTTTT
clone size: -
CDR3 length: 14
D gene: TRBD1
J gene: TRBJ2-2
V gene: TRBV3-1/TRBV3-2

CDR3 protein: CASSLSQNTEAFF
CDR3 DNA: TGTGCCAGCAGTTTATCCCAGAACACTGAAGCTTTCTTT
clone size: -
CDR3 length: 13
D gene: -
J gene: TRBJ1-1
V gene: TRBV12-3/TRBV12-4

CDR3 protein: CASSQIPYSTDTQYF
CDR3 DNA: TGTGCCAGCAGCCAGATACCCTATAGCACAGATACGCAGTATTTT
clone size: -
CDR3 length: 15
D gene: -
J gene: TRBJ2-3
V gene: TRBV3-1/TRBV3-2

CDR3 protein: CASTRGTDTYEQYF
CDR3 DNA: TGTGCCAGTACGAGGGGGACAGACACCTACGAGCAGTACTTC
clone size: -
CDR3 length: 14
D gene: TRBD1
J gene: TRBJ2-7
V gene: TRBV19

CDR3 protein: CASSNRTGGYGYTF
CDR3 DNA: TGTGCCAGTAGTAATCGGACAGGGGGATATGGCTACACCTTC
clone size: -
CDR3 length: 14
D gene: TRBD1
J gene: TRBJ1-2
V gene: TRBV19

CDR3 protein: CASSLTSGSNEQFF
CDR3 DNA: TGTGCCAGCAGCTTAACTAGCGGGAGTAATGAGCAGTTCTTC
clone size: -
CDR3 length: 14
D gene: TRBD2
J gene: TRBJ2-1
V gene: TRBV7-9

CDR3 protein: CASSLVSGTNEKLFF
CDR3 DNA: TGCGCCAGCAGCTTGGTTTCAGGAACTAATGAAAAACTGTTTTTT
clone size: once
CDR3 length: 15
D gene: -
J gene: TRBJ1-4
V gene: TRBV5-1

CDR3 protein: CASSLPGGGYTF
CDR3 DNA: TGTGCCAGCAGTTTACCAGGGGGAGGCTACACCTTC
clone size: -
CDR3 length: 12
D gene: TRBD1
J gene: TRBJ1-2
V gene: TRBV28

CDR3 protein: CASSGGYEQYF
CDR3 DNA: TGTGCCAGCAGTGGCGGCTACGAGCAGTACTTC
clone size: -
CDR3 length: 11
D gene: -
J gene: TRBJ2-7
V gene: TRBV25-1

CDR3 protein: CASSQREMGTDTQYF
CDR3 DNA: TGTGCCAGCAGCCAGCGGGAGATGGGTACAGATACGCAGTATTTT
clone size: -
CDR3 length: 15
D gene: TRBD2
J gene: TRBJ2-3
V gene: TRBV5-4

CDR3 protein: CASSEGTGELFF
CDR3 DNA: TGTGCCAGCAGTGAGGGCACCGGGGAGCTGTTTTTT
clone size: medium-sized
CDR3 length: 12
D gene: -
J gene: TRBJ2-2
V gene: TRBV6-4

CDR3 protein: CASSLALASTDTQYF
CDR3 DNA: TGTGCCAGCAGCTTAGCCTTAGCTAGCACAGATACGCAGTATTTT
clone size: -
CDR3 length: 15
D gene: -
J gene: TRBJ2-3
V gene: TRBV7-8

CDR3 protein: CASSSGLVRTYEQYF
CDR3 DNA: TGTGCCAGCAGTTCGGGACTAGTTCGGACCTACGAGCAGTACTTC
clone size: -
CDR3 length: 15
D gene: TRBD2
J gene: TRBJ2-7
V gene: TRBV6-2/TRBV6-3

CDR3 protein: CATSRGGQGATYEQYF
CDR3 DNA: TGTGCCACCAGCAGAGGCGGACAGGGGGCCACCTACGAGCAGTACTTC
clone size: -
CDR3 length: 16
D gene: TRBD1
J gene: TRBJ2-7
V gene: TRBV15

CDR3 protein: CASRARVGGDRRGETQYF
CDR3 DNA: TGTGCCAGCAGGGCTCGGGTGGGCGGAGATCGTAGGGGGGAGACCCAGTACTTC
clone size: few
CDR3 length: 18
D gene: -
J gene: TRBJ2-5
V gene: TRBV3-1/TRBV3-2

CDR3 protein: CASSPGQGYQPQHF
CDR3 DNA: TGTGCCAGCAGTCCGGGACAGGGGTATCAGCCCCAGCATTTT
clone size: -
CDR3 length: 14
D gene: TRBD1
J gene: TRBJ1-5
V gene: TRBV6-5